These T cell receptor beta chains were read from a single sample in a study of CD8+ T cells in alopecia areata. TCRdb's copy holds only in-frame clones and misses some; the assay was immunoSEQ multiplex PCR. The data contain 200,000 to 250,000 clones, 40% to 55% of them singletons. Sequences were derived from CD4+ T cells sorted from blood, sampled around week 37, from a patient treated with tofacitinib. The receptor set was obtained from a human donor with alopecia areata. Each CDR3 is given with its conserved first and last residue. A D gene is named only where the DNA matches it firmly. Clone size is stated in some rows and not others, as once, few, many or a class when expanded.

>TRBV7-2|NA|NA|TRBJ2-5
CASSLGYLETQYF
TGTGCCAGCAGCTTGGGGTATCTGGAGACCCAGTACTTC
>TRBV2|NA|NA|TRBJ2-7
CASSLDTSSSYEQYF
TGTGCCAGCAGTCTCGACACGTCGAGCTCCTACGAGCAGTACTTC
>TRBV30|NA|NA|TRBJ1-2
CASTTAAGGYTF
TGTGCCTCGACTACGGCAGCCGGTGGCTACACCTTC
>TRBV29-1|NA|NA|TRBJ2-1
CSVEPPSGWNNEQFF
TGCAGCGTTGAGCCCCCCTCGGGATGGAACAATGAGCAGTTCTTC
>TRBV19|NA|few|TRBJ1-5
CASSIFGDGSQHF
TGTGCCAGTAGTATATTCGGGGACGGCTCTCAGCATTTT
>TRBV7-8|TRBD2|NA|TRBJ2-1
CASSQIPGLAGYEQFF
TGTGCCAGCAGCCAAATACCGGGACTAGCTGGGTATGAGCAGTTCTTC
>TRBV5-4|NA|NA|TRBJ2-5
CASSLVQQETQYF
TGTGCCAGCAGCTTGGTACAGCAAGAGACCCAGTACTTC
>TRBV18|NA|NA|TRBJ2-6
CASSPGFGANVLTF
TGTGCCAGCTCACCGGGCTTTGGGGCCAACGTCCTGACTTTC
>TRBV7-3|NA|many|TRBJ2-3
CASSLAQGQTQYF
TGTGCCAGCAGCTTAGCGCAGGGCCAGACGCAGTATTTT
>TRBV2|TRBD1|NA|TRBJ2-3
CASRETTGYPDTQYF
TGTGCCAGCAGAGAGACGACAGGGTATCCAGATACGCAGTATTTT
>TRBV5-1|NA|NA|TRBJ2-6
CASSLTAGANVLTF
TGCGCCAGCAGCTTGACTGCTGGGGCCAACGTCCTGACTTTC
>TRBV29-1|NA|few|TRBJ1-2
CSVRSGQDGYTF
TGCAGCGTCCGATCAGGGCAGGATGGCTACACCTTC
>TRBV9|NA|NA|TRBJ2-1
CASSAKNEQFF
TGTGCCAGCAGCGCCAAAAATGAGCAGTTCTTC
>TRBV30|NA|NA|TRBJ2-1
CAWKQEQFF
TGTGCCTGGAAGCAAGAGCAGTTCTTC
>TRBV6-6|TRBD2|few|TRBJ2-5
CASSFSSGRETQYF
TGTGCCAGCAGTTTCTCTAGCGGGCGAGAGACCCAGTACTTC
>TRBV5-1|NA|NA|TRBJ2-5
CASSSGQLQETQYF
TGCGCCAGCAGCTCTGGGCAGCTCCAAGAGACCCAGTACTTC
>TRBV7-3|NA|NA|TRBJ2-1
CASGKALGNEQFF
TGTGCCAGCGGGAAGGCCCTTGGGAATGAGCAGTTCTTC
>TRBV29-1|NA|few|TRBJ2-7
CSVEESPYEQYF
TGCAGCGTTGAAGAGAGCCCCTACGAGCAGTACTTC
>TRBV20-1|NA|few|TRBJ2-4
CSARDRDIQYF
TGCAGTGCTAGAGATCGGGACATTCAGTACTTC
>TRBV9|TRBD2|NA|TRBJ2-1
CASSVGGLANEQFF
TGTGCCAGCAGCGTAGGGGGACTAGCAAATGAGCAGTTCTTC
>TRBV29-1|TRBD1|few|TRBJ1-2
CSVEGQGPNYGYTF
TGCAGCGTTGAGGGACAGGGGCCTAACTATGGCTACACCTTC
>TRBV14|NA|NA|TRBJ2-3
CASSQPDTQYF
TGTGCCAGCAGCCAACCAGATACGCAGTATTTT
>TRBV30|TRBD1|NA|TRBJ1-5
CAWRDRVDQPQHF
TGTGCCTGGAGGGACAGGGTTGATCAGCCCCAGCATTTT
>TRBV5-1|NA|once|TRBJ2-7
CASSPAWDRNDAEQYF
TGCGCCAGTAGCCCGGCATGGGATCGGAACGACGCCGAGCAGTACTTC
>TRBV29-1|NA|few|TRBJ1-1
CSVEDRWNTEAFF
TGCAGCGTTGAAGATAGATGGAACACTGAAGCTTTCTTT
>TRBV15|NA|NA|TRBJ2-1
CATSSRVDNEQFF
TGTGCCACCAGCAGCAGGGTGGACAATGAGCAGTTCTTC
>TRBV7-9|TRBD1|once|TRBJ2-5
CASSGRGLRQETQYF
TGTGCCAGCAGCGGCAGGGGGCTTCGCCAAGAGACCCAGTACTTC
>TRBV7-9|NA|NA|TRBJ1-1
CASSLEGGNTEAFF
TGTGCCAGCAGCTTAGAGGGCGGAAACACTGAAGCTTTCTTT
>TRBV29-1|TRBD1|NA|TRBJ2-5
CSAPTGGGETQYF
TGCAGCGCCCCGACAGGGGGCGGTGAGACCCAGTACTTC
>TRBV7-2|NA|few|TRBJ1-2
CASSLDRWNGYTF
TGTGCCAGCAGCTTAGATCGTTGGAATGGCTACACCTTC
>TRBV7-3|TRBD2|NA|TRBJ2-3
CASSSLAGVTDTQYF
TGTGCCAGCAGCTCACTAGCGGGAGTCACAGATACGCAGTATTTT
>TRBV7-2|TRBD1|few|TRBJ2-7
CASSREGQGRGEQYF
TGTGCCAGCAGCCGAGAGGGACAGGGGAGGGGCGAGCAGTACTTC
>TRBV5-1|NA|NA|TRBJ1-1
CASSSNIGTEAFF
TGCGCCAGCAGCTCCAATATTGGAACTGAAGCTTTCTTT
>TRBV5-4|TRBD2|NA|TRBJ2-5
CASSFSGPQGETQYF
TGTGCCAGCAGCTTTAGCGGGCCCCAAGGGGAGACCCAGTACTTC
>TRBV19|NA|few|TRBJ2-7
CASSIGKLDGRPYEQYF
TGTGCCAGTAGTATAGGAAAGTTGGACGGGAGACCCTACGAGCAGTACTTC
>TRBV14|NA|few|TRBJ2-5
CASSQITGTQYF
TGTGCCAGCAGCCAAATCACCGGGACCCAGTACTTC
>TRBV2|NA|NA|TRBJ1-5
CASSVGPQNQPQHF
TGTGCCAGCAGTGTTGGACCCCAAAATCAGCCCCAGCATTTT
>TRBV28|NA|NA|TRBJ2-1
CASRVGGSQGYNEQFF
TGTGCCAGCAGGGTAGGGGGGAGTCAGGGCTACAATGAGCAGTTCTTC
>TRBV28|TRBD2|few|TRBJ2-7
CASSLAGGRDEQYF
TGTGCCAGCAGTTTAGCGGGAGGACGGGACGAGCAGTACTTC
>TRBV7-2|NA|few|TRBJ2-2
CASSQGAPMGELFF
TGTGCCAGCAGCCAAGGAGCGCCCATGGGGGAGCTGTTTTTT
>TRBV6-1|NA|once|TRBJ2-7
CASSERWRQYF
TGTGCCAGCAGTGAAAGGTGGAGGCAGTACTTC
>TRBV4-2|NA|few|TRBJ2-3
CASSPLGGGTDTQYF
TGTGCCAGCAGCCCGCTGGGGGGAGGAACAGATACGCAGTATTTT
>TRBV6-5|NA|NA|TRBJ2-2
CASLESGATGELFF
TGTGCCAGCTTGGAGTCAGGGGCAACCGGGGAGCTGTTTTTT
>TRBV7-2|NA|NA|TRBJ1-5
CASSLQVSRPQHF
TGTGCCAGCAGCTTACAGGTTTCTCGGCCCCAGCATTTT
>TRBV14|NA|NA|TRBJ1-4
CASRRGLGEKLFF
TGTGCCAGCAGAAGGGGGTTGGGTGAAAAACTGTTTTTT
>TRBV5-1|NA|few|TRBJ2-5
CASSDPGGLQETQYF
TGCGCCAGCAGCGACCCAGGGGGACTTCAAGAGACCCAGTACTTC
>TRBV29-1|NA|few|TRBJ2-1
CSVVGFSSFEQFF
TGCAGCGTTGTTGGCTTTAGCTCTTTCGAGCAGTTCTTC
>TRBV28|NA|NA|TRBJ2-3
CASSPQGSLNTQYF
TGTGCCAGCAGTCCACAGGGATCCTTAAATACGCAGTATTTT
>TRBV7-2|TRBD2|NA|TRBJ2-1
CASSWTSRDEQFF
TGTGCCAGCAGCTGGACTAGTCGGGATGAGCAGTTCTTC
>TRBV4-2|NA|few|TRBJ2-5
CASSSGKSPEETQYF
TGTGCCAGCAGTTCCGGGAAGTCCCCCGAAGAGACCCAGTACTTC
>TRBV6-5|TRBD1|NA|TRBJ2-7
CASSYSMGTGHYEQYF
TGTGCCAGCAGTTACAGTATGGGGACAGGCCACTACGAGCAGTACTTC
>TRBV2|NA|once|TRBJ2-3
CASSVSRDTQYF
TGTGCCAGCAGTGTTAGCCGAGATACGCAGTATTTT
>TRBV5-1|NA|NA|TRBJ2-2
CASSLSAATGLLGGELFF
TGCGCCAGCAGCTTATCGGCAGCTACGGGACTCCTGGGTGGGGAGCTGTTTTTT
>TRBV9|NA|NA|TRBJ2-3
CASSVATDTQYF
TGTGCCAGCAGCGTAGCCACAGATACGCAGTATTTT
>TRBV15|NA|NA|TRBJ2-1
CATSTGYNEQFF
TGTGCCACCAGCACGGGATACAATGAGCAGTTCTTC
>TRBV29-1|TRBD1|NA|TRBJ2-3
CSVSTGGTDTQYF
TGCAGCGTTTCGACAGGGGGTACCGATACGCAGTATTTT
>TRBV7-9|NA|NA|TRBJ1-1
CASSLPGRYTEAFF
TGTGCCAGCAGCTTACCCGGCCGCTACACTGAAGCTTTCTTT
>TRBV28|NA|NA|TRBJ2-2
CASSFHKWSGELFF
TGTGCCAGCAGCTTTCATAAATGGAGCGGGGAGCTGTTTTTT
>TRBV4-2|NA|few|TRBJ2-2
CASSQGNRAGELFF
TGTGCCAGCAGCCAAGGAAACAGGGCCGGGGAGCTGTTTTTT
>TRBV27|TRBD2|NA|TRBJ2-5
CASGGSGSGETQYF
TGTGCCAGCGGTGGTAGCGGGAGCGGAGAGACCCAGTACTTC